Listed below are T cell receptor beta chains from one sample, sequenced in a study of post-analysis software for immune sequencing data. TCRdb itself ran the PCR reads through MiXCR, one entry per CDR3 protein. The repertoire holds hundreds of thousands of distinct CDR3 sequences, with roughly three fifths as singletons. Sequenced material: blood. The receptors were gathered from a girl aged 2 to 9 with multiple sclerosis. Each CDR3 is given with its conserved first and last residue. D genes are given only for firm matches. The size field is filled for only some rows; it gives once, few, many or a size class.

cdr3_length,j_call,d_call,clone_size,v_call,cdr3_aa,cdr3_nt
14,TRBJ1-2,NA,NA,TRBV27,CASSPREGRYGYTF,TGTGCCAGCAGCCCTCGGGAGGGGCGTTATGGCTACACCTTC
15,TRBJ1-2,NA,NA,TRBV5-4,CASSLDLRVNYGYTF,TGTGCCAGCAGCTTGGACCTCAGGGTTAACTATGGCTACACCTTC
13,TRBJ1-6,NA,NA,TRBV7-2,CASSFLNNSPLHF,TGTGCCAGCAGCTTCTTAAATAATTCACCCCTCCACTTT
16,TRBJ2-3,NA,few,TRBV7-6,CASSLASLANTDTQYF,TGTGCCAGCAGCTTAGCGTCCCTAGCCAACACAGATACGCAGTATTTT
16,TRBJ2-1,NA,NA,TRBV20-1,CSARDGGQRNYNEQFF,TGCAGTGCTAGAGACGGTGGGCAGAGAAATTACAATGAGCAGTTCTTC
12,TRBJ2-7,NA,few,TRBV29-1,CSVGRQSYEQYF,TGCAGCGTTGGGCGTCAGTCCTACGAGCAGTACTTC
15,TRBJ2-7,NA,few,TRBV15,CATSSSGGSGYEQYF,TGTGCCACCAGCAGCTCAGGGGGGTCTGGCTACGAGCAGTACTTC
14,TRBJ2-7,NA,NA,TRBV6-1,CASSEGGTWYEQYF,TGTGCCAGCAGTGAAGGTGGGACTTGGTACGAGCAGTACTTC
15,TRBJ2-1,TRBD2,NA,TRBV6-5,CASSPTSGSRNEQFF,TGTGCCAGCAGCCCTACTAGCGGGAGTCGAAATGAGCAGTTCTTC
17,TRBJ1-1,NA,NA,TRBV27,CASSLGRGRGQNTEAFF,TGTGCCAGCAGTCTAGGCAGGGGCCGAGGACAAAACACTGAAGCTTTCTTT
14,TRBJ2-1,TRBD2,NA,TRBV12-3/TRBV12-4,CASGKAGPYNEQFF,TGTGCCAGCGGGAAAGCGGGACCGTACAATGAGCAGTTCTTC
14,TRBJ1-2,NA,NA,TRBV6-6,CASRGRGANYGYTF,TGTGCCAGCAGGGGTCGGGGGGCTAACTATGGCTACACCTTC
14,TRBJ1-5,NA,NA,TRBV3-1,CASSQGGANQPQHF,TGTGCCAGCAGCCAAGGGGGGGCTAATCAGCCCCAGCATTTT
15,TRBJ1-2,NA,NA,TRBV4-1,CASSQSARTAGGYTF,TGCGCCAGCAGCCAGTCGGCCCGGACGGCCGGTGGCTACACCTTC
13,TRBJ1-6,NA,few,TRBV3-1,CASSPNKNSPLHF,TGTGCCAGCAGCCCTAACAAAAATTCACCCCTCCACTTT
13,TRBJ2-1,TRBD2,NA,TRBV29-1,CSVGLAGHNEQFF,TGCAGCGTTGGACTAGCGGGGCACAATGAGCAGTTCTTC
16,TRBJ2-1,TRBD1,once,TRBV6-2/TRBV6-3,CASSPEGGQGINEQFF,TGTGCCAGCAGTCCTGAAGGGGGACAGGGGATCAATGAGCAGTTCTTC
13,TRBJ2-1,TRBD1,NA,TRBV29-1,CSVAPGQYNEQFF,TGCAGCGTAGCTCCGGGACAGTACAATGAGCAGTTCTTC
13,TRBJ1-2,NA,NA,TRBV6-5,CASSPGQGIGYTF,TGTGCCAGCAGTCCGGGACAAGGAATTGGCTACACCTTC
12,TRBJ1-2,NA,once,TRBV12-3/TRBV12-4,CASSPFQSGYTF,TGTGCCAGCAGTCCATTTCAGAGTGGCTACACCTTC
14,TRBJ2-1,NA,few,TRBV12-3/TRBV12-4,CASSLSPTYNEQFF,TGTGCCAGCAGTTTATCGCCTACCTACAATGAGCAGTTCTTC
15,TRBJ2-7,TRBD1,NA,TRBV20-1,CSARLDRGLIPEQYF,TGCAGTGCTAGACTTGACAGGGGCCTTATTCCCGAGCAGTACTTC
13,TRBJ2-5,NA,few,TRBV6-2/TRBV6-3,CASSRGMGETQYF,TGTGCCAGCAGCAGAGGCATGGGAGAGACCCAGTACTTC
18,TRBJ1-5,NA,NA,TRBV6-2/TRBV6-3,CASSHHRTKSISNQPQHF,TGTGCCAGCAGTCACCACCGGACCAAGAGCATAAGCAATCAGCCCCAGCATTTT
13,TRBJ1-1,NA,NA,TRBV12-3/TRBV12-4,CASSVSLNTEAFF,TGTGCCAGCAGTGTTAGCTTGAACACTGAAGCTTTCTTT
15,TRBJ2-7,TRBD1,NA,TRBV10-3,CAIGRDRGFSYEQYF,TGTGCCATCGGCCGGGACAGGGGGTTCTCCTACGAGCAGTACTTC
15,TRBJ2-1,NA,NA,TRBV10-3,CAISVIQGPYNEQFF,TGTGCCATCAGTGTCATTCAGGGCCCGTACAATGAGCAGTTCTTC
16,TRBJ2-3,NA,NA,TRBV5-1,CASSLFGEGGTDTQYF,TGCGCCAGCAGCTTGTTCGGGGAAGGGGGCACAGATACGCAGTATTTT
14,TRBJ2-4,NA,NA,TRBV5-8,CASSLGRGGNIQYF,TGTGCCAGCAGCTTGGGTCGAGGGGGTAACATTCAGTACTTC
14,TRBJ1-2,TRBD1,NA,TRBV30,CAWRPLARGYGYTF,TGTGCCTGGAGACCTCTCGCCAGGGGGTATGGCTACACCTTC
17,TRBJ2-5,NA,few,TRBV12-3/TRBV12-4,CASSLARGRPAQETQYF,TGTGCCAGCAGTTTAGCGCGGGGACGCCCGGCTCAAGAGACCCAGTACTTC
14,TRBJ2-3,NA,NA,TRBV5-1,CASSLEGSPDTQYF,TGCGCCAGCAGCTTGGAAGGTAGCCCAGATACGCAGTATTTT
15,TRBJ2-1,NA,NA,TRBV24-1,CATSTSQGRFVEQFF,TGTGCCACGAGCACCTCTCAGGGGCGGTTTGTTGAGCAGTTCTTC
14,TRBJ2-1,TRBD2,NA,TRBV20-1,CSAAGLASYNEQFF,TGCAGTGCTGCGGGACTAGCGTCCTACAATGAGCAGTTCTTC
15,TRBJ2-1,TRBD1,NA,TRBV6-1,CATKQGAIVWNEQFF,TGTGCCACCAAGCAGGGGGCCATCGTATGGAATGAGCAGTTCTTC
12,TRBJ2-5,NA,few,TRBV15,CATSRGTETQYF,TGTGCCACCAGCAGAGGGACAGAGACCCAGTACTTC
17,TRBJ2-1,NA,NA,TRBV4-1,CASSQLPSGYGDNEQFF,TGCGCCAGCAGCCAACTCCCCTCAGGGTATGGGGACAATGAGCAGTTCTTC
12,TRBJ1-2,NA,NA,TRBV28,CASSFLRHIYTF,TGTGCCAGCAGTTTTCTCCGACATATCTACACCTTC
14,TRBJ1-1,NA,NA,TRBV4-1,CASSQVYRNTEAFF,TGCGCCAGCAGCCAAGTTTACAGGAACACTGAAGCTTTCTTT
15,TRBJ2-3,NA,few,TRBV2,CASSEFQGYTDTQYF,TGTGCCAGCAGTGAATTCCAGGGATACACAGATACGCAGTATTTT
13,TRBJ1-2,NA,NA,TRBV30,CAWSVGTFYGYTF,TGTGCCTGGAGTGTGGGAACCTTCTATGGCTACACCTTC
17,TRBJ2-4,TRBD1,NA,TRBV7-2,CASSPQTGLGAKNIQYF,TGTGCCAGCAGCCCCCAGACAGGGTTGGGGGCCAAAAACATTCAGTACTTC
12,TRBJ2-5,NA,NA,TRBV7-2,CASSRFSETQYF,TGTGCCAGCAGCCGATTCTCGGAGACCCAGTACTTC
14,TRBJ1-2,NA,NA,TRBV12-3/TRBV12-4,CASRQIRGRYGYTF,TGTGCCAGCAGACAAATCAGGGGAAGATATGGCTACACCTTC
13,TRBJ1-6,NA,NA,TRBV12-3/TRBV12-4,CASSKTSDSPLHF,TGTGCCAGCAGTAAAACATCAGATTCACCCCTCCACTTT
11,TRBJ2-3,NA,few,TRBV27,CASRGLSTQYF,TGTGCCAGCAGAGGTTTGTCTACGCAGTATTTT
14,TRBJ2-4,TRBD1,once,TRBV29-1,CSVALDRGGSIQYF,TGCAGCGTCGCCCTCGACAGGGGGGGGAGCATTCAGTACTTC
15,TRBJ1-1,TRBD1,NA,TRBV4-1,CASSPTGQGAFEAFF,TGCGCCAGCAGCCCGACGGGACAGGGGGCGTTTGAAGCTTTCTTT
11,TRBJ2-7,TRBD1,NA,TRBV20-1,CSARQGHEQYF,TGCAGTGCCCGACAGGGCCACGAGCAGTACTTC
15,TRBJ1-2,NA,few,TRBV7-2,CASSYGEVWDYGYTF,TGTGCCAGCAGCTATGGCGAGGTTTGGGACTATGGCTACACCTTC
13,TRBJ2-1,TRBD2,few,TRBV20-1,CSARLAVYNKQFF,TGCAGTGCTAGACTAGCGGTCTACAATAAGCAGTTCTTC
18,TRBJ2-3,TRBD2,NA,TRBV4-2,CASSQDRGGASSTDTQYF,TGTGCCAGCAGCCAAGATCGCGGGGGGGCTTCCAGCACAGATACGCAGTATTTT
18,TRBJ2-2,NA,once,TRBV7-3,CASSLSFRDTLGTGELFF,TGTGCCAGCAGCTTGAGTTTCCGGGATACCTTGGGGACCGGGGAGCTGTTTTTT
14,TRBJ2-1,NA,NA,TRBV6-5,CASSTDSGEGEQFF,TGTGCCAGCAGTACCGACAGCGGAGAGGGGGAGCAGTTCTTC
15,TRBJ1-2,NA,NA,TRBV20-1,CSARLFDTRYAGYTF,TGCAGTGCTAGATTATTCGACACACGCTATGCTGGCTACACCTTC
16,TRBJ2-1,NA,NA,TRBV20-1,CSARSHGKRSPDEQFF,TGCAGTGCCCGTAGCCATGGGAAGCGATCGCCTGATGAGCAGTTCTTC
12,TRBJ2-5,TRBD1,few,TRBV10-3,CATGKGQVAQYF,TGTGCCACTGGTAAAGGACAGGTTGCACAGTACTTC
16,TRBJ1-2,NA,NA,TRBV10-3,CAISEGGTPTNYGYTF,TGTGCCATCAGTGAGGGGGGAACACCCACTAACTATGGCTACACCTTC
16,TRBJ2-1,NA,few,TRBV29-1,CSVELVALRTPNEQFF,TGCAGCGTTGAACTAGTTGCACTCAGAACTCCTAATGAGCAGTTCTTC
14,TRBJ2-5,NA,few,TRBV4-2,CASSPRADQETQYF,TGTGCCAGCAGCCCCCGAGCGGACCAAGAGACCCAGTACTTC